Listed here is a single T cell receptor (beta chain). In its sample, this clonotype was seen many times. What this receptor recognizes is not known. Per-base quality was not reported, and no clone a single base away is much larger than it. There are 11 amino acids in the CDR3, from cysteine to phenylalanine inclusive. Only CDR3 DNA is held: 33 bases, read in frame from base 1. CDR1 LGHDT and CDR2 YNNKEL are derived from the germline V gene (reference sequence). A distance of 7 bases separates the germline ends of V and J, which lose 4 bases and 10 bases respectively. This record comes from a study of T cell repertoires in cytomegalovirus infection (dated by TCRdb to between 2018 and 2021). Regarding the research as a whole: Donor HLA type was relevant to the analysis, because carriage of CMV infection together with the matching HLA type was indicated by public TCR beta signatures.

Sequenced on an Illumina HiSeq 1500. TCRdb reran the public reads through fastp at Q25 and MiXCR, keeping productive beta chains. Every CDR3 protein is listed once, alongside the most common genes and DNA of its rows. The sample data list 200,000 to 300,000 distinct CDR3 sequences, and 9.1% of these were observed just once. The ten largest clones represent more than 13% of the sample. What the authors observed across the whole study: Carriers of CMV infection plus the relevant HLA type were discriminated by the cumulative frequency of public TCR beta family members in the study cohort and in an independent approximately 360-donor cohort. The ex vivo response was dominated by HLA-C-restricted CMV-specific TCR beta clonotypes, and the single most frequent clonotype in two of eight donors was supplied by these HLA-C-restricted clonotypes.

The material sequenced was PBMCs. The clonotype was recovered from a human donor in good health (CMV status not recorded). Some clones in this sample may be carry-over from other donors' samples. The chain was built from TRBV3-1 and TRBJ2-2; confidence is insufficient to name the D gene. The CDR3 amino acid sequence is: CASSRLEELFF. The nucleotides are TGTGCCAGCAGCCGATTAGAGGAGCTGTTTTTT.